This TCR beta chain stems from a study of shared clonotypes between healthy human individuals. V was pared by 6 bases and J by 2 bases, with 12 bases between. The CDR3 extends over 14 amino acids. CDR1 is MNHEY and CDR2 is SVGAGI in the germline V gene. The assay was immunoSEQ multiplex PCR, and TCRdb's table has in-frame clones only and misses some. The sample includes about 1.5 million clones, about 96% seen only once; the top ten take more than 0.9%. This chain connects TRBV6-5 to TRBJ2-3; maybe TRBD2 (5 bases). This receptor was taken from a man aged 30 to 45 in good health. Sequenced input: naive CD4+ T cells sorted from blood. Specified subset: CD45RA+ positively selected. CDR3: CASRTIANTDTQYF. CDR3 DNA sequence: TGTGCCAGCAGAACTATAGCGAACACAGATACGCAGTATTTT.